This T cell receptor (beta chain) comes out of a study of early T cells in non-severe SARS-CoV-2 infection. Looking at the study overall: Sequencing used unsorted whole-blood bulk RNA, so chains lack pairing.

Germline V gene data show CDR1 as SGHNT and CDR2 as YYREEE (reference sequence). The ends were cut back, 4 bases at V and 6 bases at J, with 17 bases in the middle. This CDR3 is 15 amino acids long. Unique molecular identifiers (one per individual cDNA molecule) were attached. TCRdb used MiXCR to reprocess the 5' RACE reads, holding one entry per CDR3 protein. In the table there are tens of thousands of distinct CDR3 sequences, approximately 7.1% of which are singletons. Sequencing was done on a sample of whole blood. This rearrangement joins TRBV5-4 to TRBJ2-1; the D gene is possibly TRBD1 (5 bases). The TCR sequence derives from an adult who was a healthcare worker with PCR-confirmed SARS-CoV-2 infection or an uninfected control (not recorded which). The CDR3 reads CASSLTARKSNEQFF. In nucleotides, the CDR3 is TGTGCCAGCAGCCTGACAGCGAGAAAATCCAATGAGCAGTTCTTC.